The source of this T cell receptor beta chain is a study of vaccination and CD4 T cells after COVID-19. For the study at large: Participants, all vaccine recipients, received two doses of either BNT162b2 or mRNA-1273. Overlapping spike peptides from SARS-CoV-2, HCoV-NL63, HCoV-OC43 and HCoV-229E served to stimulate the cells. In the control cultures, a CEFX pool, an HIV-1 Nef pool, or no peptide was supplied.

Documented treatment: roughly 11-day PBMC culture with coronavirus spike peptide pools or control peptides (ViraFEST assay). Sequence data for DNA of cultured CD4+ T cells were generated by the Oncomine TCR Beta short-read assay. Each CDR3 protein is one row after TCRdb ran MiXCR on the PCR reads. This table has about 2,700 distinct CDR3 sequences, around 31% appearing once. Trimming removed 7 bases from V and 0 bases from J, with 12 bases in between. Germline assignment: CDR1 DFQATT and CDR2 SNEGSKA (reference sequence). The CDR3 is made up of 13 amino acids. On this clonotype itself: Its antigen is unidentified.

This clonotype was sampled from a human donor who had recovered from COVID-19. This sequence joins TRBV20-1 and TRBJ1-1; tentative D call: TRBD1 (6 bases). Sequences were derived from CD4+ T cells from blood, cultured in vitro, sampled after SARS-CoV-2 vaccination. CDR3 sequence (DNA): TGCAGTGTGACGGGGGGCTTGAACACTGAAGCTTTCTTT. It translates to CSVTGGLNTEAFF.